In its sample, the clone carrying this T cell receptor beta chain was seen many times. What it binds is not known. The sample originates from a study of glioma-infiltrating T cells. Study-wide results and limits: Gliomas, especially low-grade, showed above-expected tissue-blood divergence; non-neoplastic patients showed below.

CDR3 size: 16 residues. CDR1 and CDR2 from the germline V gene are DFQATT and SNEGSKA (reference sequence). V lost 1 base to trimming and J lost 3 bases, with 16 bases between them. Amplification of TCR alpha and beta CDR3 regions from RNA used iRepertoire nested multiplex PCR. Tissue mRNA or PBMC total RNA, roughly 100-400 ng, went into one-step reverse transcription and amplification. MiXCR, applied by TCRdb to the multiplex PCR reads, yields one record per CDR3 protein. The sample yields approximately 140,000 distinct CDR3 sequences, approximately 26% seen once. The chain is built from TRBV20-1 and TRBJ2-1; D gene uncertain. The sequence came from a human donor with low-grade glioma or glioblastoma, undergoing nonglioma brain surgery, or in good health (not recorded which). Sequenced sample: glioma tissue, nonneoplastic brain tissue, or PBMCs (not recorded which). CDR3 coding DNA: TGCAGTGCTAGAGGGCAGGCGTCTAACTTCTACAATGAGCAGTTCTTC. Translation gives CSARGQASNFYNEQFF.